This TCR beta chain was identified in a study of cytomegalovirus exposure and HLA in healthy donors. Study context: An analysis done earlier identified around 100 million unique TCR beta sequences from about 180 million T cells. Study-wide results and caveats: The classifier was said to identify cytomegalovirus status with high specificity and sensitivity. TCR beta sequences reportedly predicted the HLA-A and HLA-B alleles of most subjects accurately. TCR beta V- and J-gene trimming was later associated with a missense DCLRE1C variant.

PCR primers comprised 60 Vbeta and 13 Jbeta primers. Libraries were prepared by immunoSEQ multiplex PCR; TCRdb keeps only in-frame clonotypes and omits some of them. Of a few hundred thousand clones in the sample, 75% to 90% were seen once. Trimming shortened V by 1 base and J by 0 bases, and 7 bases separated the two germline ends. Germline-derived CDR1 and CDR2 are MNHEY and SVGAGI. This CDR3 contains 14 residues. Note on this clone: Its matching antigen is unknown.

Sequenced material: PBMCs. The chain links TRBV6-5 to TRBJ2-7; a weak D match, TRBD1 (5 bases). The TCR comes from a girl aged 2 to 9 in good health and CMV-seronegative. As DNA, the CDR3 is TGTGCCAGCAGTTACTATGACAGCTCCTACGAGCAGTACTTC. Protein sequence: CASSYYDSSYEQYF.